Presented here are 14 T cell receptor beta chains from one specimen sequenced in a study of HIV-infected patients and healthy controls. All unsorted peripheral T cells were captured because whole blood was used without fractionation. Alpha and beta constant-region primers primed reverse transcription of 400 to 650 ng RNA. Separate chain-specific third strand synthesis with multiplexing indices produced the alpha and beta libraries. TCRdb reanalysed the 5' RACE reads using MiXCR and keeps one entry per CDR3 protein. The data contain under 20,000 distinct CDR3 sequences, roughly 8.2% of them seen just once; the ten biggest clones take up about 2.6%. Sequencing was carried out using blood. These receptors originate from an adult in good health.

This clonotype was counted at least ten times. The rearrangement links TRBV30 to TRBJ1-4, with TRBD1 as a possible D gene (6 bases). There are 14 residues in the CDR3. Trimming took off 0 bases at V and 6 bases at J, with 11 bases between the two ends. Germline lookup yields CDR1 GTSNPN and CDR2 SVGIG (reference sequence). CDR3 coding DNA: TGTGCCTGGAGTGTTCAAGGGGGGTATGAAAAACTGTTTTTT. It codes for CAWSVQGGYEKLFF.

This chain uses TRBV5-7 with TRBJ1-1; 9 bases map to TRBD1. TRBV5-7 is an ORF; its function is uncertain. Unmatched junction bases numbered 17, after V lost 2 bases and J lost 0 bases. The CDR3 runs 20 residues. The CDR3 nucleotides read TGTGCCAGCAGCTTCACAGGGGGCTCCATCCTCGCATTGATGAACACTGAAGCTTTCTTT. This encodes CASSFTGGSILALMNTEAFF.

This clonotype was counted at least ten times. The V and J genes are TRBV27 and TRBJ1-5; TRBD1 aligns across 7 bases. The CDR3 has 15 residues. Germline V gene lookup returns CDR1 MNHEY and CDR2 SMNVEV (reference sequence). Germline trimming cut 4 bases from V and 3 bases from J; bases unmatched to any gene: 6. In DNA form, the CDR3 reads TGTGCCAGCAGTTCGGACAGGAGGGACAATCAGCCCCAGCATTTT. Protein: CASSSDRRDNQPQHF.

By proportion, this clonotype is medium-sized. One end of the junction is discordant with germline, which a read error may explain. The chain combines TRBV27 with TRBJ2-7; weak D call: TRBD1 (6 bases). The CDR3 sequence is 13 residues long. Germline V gene lookup returns CDR1 MNHEY and CDR2 SMNVEV (reference sequence). In DNA form, the CDR3 reads TGTGCCGGCAGGGGACCGCGCCTTCACGAGCAGTACTTC. It yields the protein CAGRGPRLHEQYF.

This clonotype was seen repeatedly, ten times or more. The chain joins TRBV4-1 to TRBJ2-7, with a weak D call TRBD1 (6 bases). CDR1 is MGHRA, CDR2 YSYEKL, per germline. The CDR3 has 14 residues. Between the trimmed V and J ends, which lost 1 base and 3 bases, there was a span of 10 bases. The CDR3: CASSQGQGYYEQYF. The CDR3 coding sequence is TGCGCCAGCAGCCAAGGGCAGGGGTACTACGAGCAGTACTTC.

This clonotype was observed many times. The chain links TRBV20-1 to TRBJ2-1; TRBD2 aligns across 8 bases. There are 14 residues in the CDR3. The V and J ends lost 8 bases and 4 bases, in that order; junction bases with no gene match: 10. Germline CDR1 is DFQATT and CDR2 is SNEGSKA (reference sequence). CDR3 nucleotide sequence: TGCAGTTTTCTATTGGCGGGGGGATACAATGAGCAGTTCTTC. Translating gives CSFLLAGGYNEQFF.

This clonotype was picked up a small number of times. This rearrangement joins TRBV29-1 to TRBJ1-3; D remains ambiguous. Germline V CDR1 and CDR2: SQVTM, ANQGSEA. This CDR3 region has 11 residues. Trimming left V 5 bases short and J 0 bases short, with 2 bases between. The CDR3 DNA is TGCAGCGTTTACTCTGGAAACACCATATATTTT. Translating it yields CSVYSGNTIYF.

V is TRBV6-6 and J is TRBJ1-4; unclear D gene. V lost 1 base and J 7 bases, leaving 7 bases between the germline ends. The CDR3 runs to 13 residues. CDR1 is MNHNY and CDR2 is SVGAGI in the germline V gene (reference sequence). CDR3 loop: CASSYFTREKLFF. The DNA for the CDR3 is TGTGCCAGCAGTTACTTCACGCGTGAAAAACTGTTTTTT.

In its sample, this clonotype was seen many times. This chain connects TRBV5-4 to TRBJ2-5, with a tentative D call TRBD2 (6 bases). V dropped 4 bases and J dropped 2 bases, with 12 bases sitting between them. This CDR3 contains 14 residues. Per germline, CDR1 SGHNT and CDR2 YYREEE (reference sequence). The CDR3: CASSPFSGQETQYF. CDR3 sequence (DNA): TGTGCCAGCAGCCCCTTTAGCGGTCAAGAGACCCAGTACTTC.

This clonotype was picked up many times. The rearrangement uses TRBV2 and TRBJ1-5, with D possibly being TRBD1 (5 bases). V was trimmed by 8 bases and J by 6 bases, leaving 8 bases between them. CDR3 length equals 11 residues. The germline V gene has CDR1 SNHLY and CDR2 FYNNEI. The CDR3 here is CASGGGQPQHF. Written as DNA, the CDR3 is TGTGCCAGCGGTGGGGGTCAGCCCCAGCATTTT.

This clonotype is medium-sized (0.01 to 0.1%) by share. The chain carries TRBV20-1 and TRBJ1-1; no clear D gene. Trimming shortened V by 4 bases and J by 1 base, and 7 bases separated the two germline ends. Looked up from germline, CDR1 is DFQATT and CDR2 is SNEGSKA (reference sequence). This CDR3 has 12 residues. The CDR3 DNA reads TGCAGTGCTACCCGACAGAACACTGAAGCTTTCTTT. Its protein product is CSATRQNTEAFF.

This clonotype was seen many times. The chain is built from TRBV14 and TRBJ2-7; 10 nucleotides align to TRBD2. This CDR3 comprises 17 residues. CDR1 is SGHDN and CDR2 is FVKESK in the germline V gene. V was clipped by 4 bases and J by 2 bases; unmatched bases: 11. CDR3 sequence reads: CASSRTYTAGGPYEQYF. CDR3 nucleotide sequence: TGTGCCAGCAGCCGAACATATACAGCGGGAGGGCCCTACGAGCAGTACTTC.

By its share, this clonotype is medium-sized. V is TRBV4-3 and J is TRBJ2-3, with 8 bases identical to TRBD2. From germline, CDR1 is LGHNA and CDR2 YSLEER. V lost 1 base, J lost 5 bases, and 8 bases stayed unmatched. The CDR3 loop spans 16 amino acids. The CDR3 DNA reads TGCGCCAGCAGCCAAGGCACGGGGGGGCATGTAGATACGCAGTATTTT. Translated, it gives CASSQGTGGHVDTQYF.

The table lists this clonotype with many counts. The DNA of the CDR3 is TGTGCCAGCAGCTTGGGTCGGAGGGTGAGAGATACGCAGTATTTT. It yields the protein CASSLGRRVRDTQYF. The chain is built from TRBV7-9 and TRBJ2-3; possibly TRBD2 for D (6 bases). CDR1 SEHNR and CDR2 FQNEAQ come from the germline V gene (reference sequence). Trimming took off 3 bases at V and 5 bases at J, with 15 bases between the two ends. The CDR3 loop spans 15 amino acids.